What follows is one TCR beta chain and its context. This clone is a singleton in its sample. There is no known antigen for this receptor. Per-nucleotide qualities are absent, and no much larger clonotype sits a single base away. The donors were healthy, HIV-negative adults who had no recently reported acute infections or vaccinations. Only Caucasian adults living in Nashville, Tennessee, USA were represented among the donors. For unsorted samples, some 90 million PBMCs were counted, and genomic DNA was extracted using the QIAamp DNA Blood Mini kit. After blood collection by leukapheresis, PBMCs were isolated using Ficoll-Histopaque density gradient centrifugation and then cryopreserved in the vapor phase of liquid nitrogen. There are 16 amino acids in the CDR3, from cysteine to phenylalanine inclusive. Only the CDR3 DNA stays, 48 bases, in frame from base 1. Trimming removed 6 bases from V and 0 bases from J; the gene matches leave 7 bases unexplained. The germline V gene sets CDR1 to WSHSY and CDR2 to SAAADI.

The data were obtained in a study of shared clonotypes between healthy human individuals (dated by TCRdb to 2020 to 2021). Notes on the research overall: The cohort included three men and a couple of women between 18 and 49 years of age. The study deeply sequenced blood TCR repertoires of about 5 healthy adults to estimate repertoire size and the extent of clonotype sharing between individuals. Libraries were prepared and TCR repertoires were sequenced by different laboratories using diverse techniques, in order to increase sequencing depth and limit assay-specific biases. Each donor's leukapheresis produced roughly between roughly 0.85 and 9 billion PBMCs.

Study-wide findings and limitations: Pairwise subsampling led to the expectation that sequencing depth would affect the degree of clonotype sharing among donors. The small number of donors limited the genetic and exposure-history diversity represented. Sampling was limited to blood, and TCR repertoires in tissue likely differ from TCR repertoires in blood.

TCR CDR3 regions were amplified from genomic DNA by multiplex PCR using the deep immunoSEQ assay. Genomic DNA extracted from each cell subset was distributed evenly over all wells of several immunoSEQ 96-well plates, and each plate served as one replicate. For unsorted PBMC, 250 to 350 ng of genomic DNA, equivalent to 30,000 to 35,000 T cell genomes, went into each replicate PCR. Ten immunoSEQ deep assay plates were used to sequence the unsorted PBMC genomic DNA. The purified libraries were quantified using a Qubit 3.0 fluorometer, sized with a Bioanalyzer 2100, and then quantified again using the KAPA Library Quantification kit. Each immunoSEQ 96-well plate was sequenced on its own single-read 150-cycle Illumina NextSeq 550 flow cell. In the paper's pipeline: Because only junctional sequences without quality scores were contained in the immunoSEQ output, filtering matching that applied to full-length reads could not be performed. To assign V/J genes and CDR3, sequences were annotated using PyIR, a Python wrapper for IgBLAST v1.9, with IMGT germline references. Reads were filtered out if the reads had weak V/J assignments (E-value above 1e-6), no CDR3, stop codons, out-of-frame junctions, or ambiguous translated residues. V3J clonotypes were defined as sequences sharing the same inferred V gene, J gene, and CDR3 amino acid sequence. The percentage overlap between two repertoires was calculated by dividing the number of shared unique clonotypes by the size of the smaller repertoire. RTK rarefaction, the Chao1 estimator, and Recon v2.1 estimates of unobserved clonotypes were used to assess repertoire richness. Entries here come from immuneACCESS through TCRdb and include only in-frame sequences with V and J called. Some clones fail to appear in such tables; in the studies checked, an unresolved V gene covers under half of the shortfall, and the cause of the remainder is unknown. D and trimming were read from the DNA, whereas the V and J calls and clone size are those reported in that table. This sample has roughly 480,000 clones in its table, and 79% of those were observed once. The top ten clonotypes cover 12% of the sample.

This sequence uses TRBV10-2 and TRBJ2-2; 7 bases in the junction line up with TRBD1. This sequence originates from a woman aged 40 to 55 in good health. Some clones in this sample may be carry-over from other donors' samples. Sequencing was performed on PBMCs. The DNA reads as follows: TGCGCCAGCAGACTACCGGGACAGACGAACACCGGGGAGCTGTTTTTT. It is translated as CASRLPGQTNTGELFF.